These 5 T cell receptor beta chains were all obtained from the same sample, sequenced in a study of OX40 agonist ivuxolimab in advanced cancers. Measured with immunoSEQ multiplex PCR; TCRdb has only the in-frame clones, and not every one. This table holds fewer than 45,000 clones, 90% found once. The input for sequencing was CD4+ or CD8+ T cells sorted from blood, taken in a trial of the OX40 agonist ivuxolimab. The source of these receptors is an adult with an advanced solid tumor such as melanoma, head and neck, liver or kidney cancer.

V gene TRBV27 combines with J gene TRBJ2-1, with 9 bases that match TRBD1. Germline V gene sequence: CDR1 MNHEY, CDR2 SMNVEV (reference sequence). CDR3 length: 13 amino acids. The ends lost 6 bases at V and 6 bases at J; junction bases unmatched: 3. The CDR3 region is CASRVQGANEQFF. As DNA, the CDR3 is TGTGCCAGCAGAGTACAGGGGGCCAATGAGCAGTTCTTC.

V usage is TRBV29-1 and J usage is TRBJ1-1; D uncertain. CDR3 length equals 10 residues. Germline CDR1 is SQVTM and CDR2 is ANQGSEA. The V gene lost 4 bases and the J gene lost 3 bases, with 3 bases spanning the gap. The CDR3 loop is CSVVYTEAFF. CDR3 nucleotide sequence: TGCAGCGTTGTCTACACTGAAGCTTTCTTT.

The chain uses TRBV7-9 and TRBJ2-1; TRBD2 matches at 8 bases. CDR3 length: 16 amino acids. Per germline, CDR1 SEHNR and CDR2 FQNEAQ (reference sequence). With 5 bases clipped from V and 7 bases from J, the junction kept 13 bases outside the gene matches. This CDR3 reads CASSPSLAGAWNEQFF. In DNA form, the CDR3 reads TGTGCCAGCAGCCCAAGCCTAGCGGGTGCTTGGAATGAGCAGTTCTTC.

This clone was seen a handful of times. V and J are TRBV30 and TRBJ1-5; 7 positions match TRBD1. Trimming removed 3 bases from V and 1 base from J; junction bases left unmatched: 9. Germline loops: CDR1 GTSNPN, CDR2 SVGIG (reference sequence). The CDR3 runs 16 residues. The CDR3 nucleotides read TGTGCCTGGAGCTCTGGGCAGGGGGTAAGCAATCAGCCCCAGCATTTT. Amino acids: CAWSSGQGVSNQPQHF.

The rearrangement joins TRBV7-9 to TRBJ1-1; D unresolved. The V end lost 3 bases, the J end lost 5 bases, and 10 bases lay between the germline ends. The V gene's germline CDR1 is SEHNR and CDR2 FQNEAQ (reference sequence). CDR3 length: 13 residues. Here the CDR3 reads CASSFEGRTEAFF. In DNA, the CDR3 is TGTGCCAGCAGCTTTGAGGGTCGGACTGAAGCTTTCTTT.